This T cell receptor (beta chain) was observed in a study of blood T cell repertoires in COVID-19. Across the study: Samples of COVID-19 (acute and convalescent) were obtained from the United States, Italy and Spain. PBMCs, B-cell-depleted T cells, or T cells provided the cDNA or gDNA that made up the material.

Source study methods: Estimated nucleated cell counts came from reference gene primer amplification. Here immunoSEQ multiplex PCR was the method, and the copy in TCRdb shows in-frame clones only, minus some. V, J and clone size are those of that table, while D and trimming were read from the DNA. This sample has about 310,000 clones; around 90% occur once, and the top ten carry 0.95% to 1.3%. This CDR3 region has 16 residues. Germline CDR1 and CDR2: SGHRS and YFSETQ. V gave up 4 bases and J gave up 8 bases; unmatched junction bases: 15. The rearrangement uses TRBV5-1 and TRBJ1-2, with 9 bases aligning to TRBD1. Sequencing used peripheral blood. The TCR comes from a woman between 40 and 50 years old with COVID-19, enrolled during active disease. For the CDR3, the DNA is TGCGCCAGCAGCCCCGGGACAGGGTCAGCTACTAGAGGCTACACCTTC. It codes for CASSPGTGSATRGYTF.